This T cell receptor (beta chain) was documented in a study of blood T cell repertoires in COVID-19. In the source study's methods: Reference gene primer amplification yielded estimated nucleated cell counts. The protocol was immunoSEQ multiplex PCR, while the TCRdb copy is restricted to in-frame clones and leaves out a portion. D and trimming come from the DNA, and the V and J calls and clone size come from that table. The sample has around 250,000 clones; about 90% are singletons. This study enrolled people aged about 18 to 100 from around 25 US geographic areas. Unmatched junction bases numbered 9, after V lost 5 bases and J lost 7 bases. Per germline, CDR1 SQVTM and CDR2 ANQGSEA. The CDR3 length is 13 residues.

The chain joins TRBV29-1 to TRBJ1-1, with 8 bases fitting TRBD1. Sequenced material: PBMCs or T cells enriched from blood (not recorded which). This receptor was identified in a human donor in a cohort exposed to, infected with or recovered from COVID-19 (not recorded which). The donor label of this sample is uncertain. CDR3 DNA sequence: TGCAGCGTTACGGGACAGGTTCAAAGTGAAGCTTTCTTT. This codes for CSVTGQVQSEAFF.